The 2 T cell receptor beta chains below were found in one sample sequenced in a study of control samples from healthy donors and cancer patients. The assay was immunoSEQ multiplex PCR, and TCRdb's table has in-frame clones only and misses some. The table lists more than 100,000 clones, approximately 88% of them singletons. Source material: blood. The receptors were gathered from a middle-aged man in good health.

V gene TRBV7-9 combines with J gene TRBJ1-1; D is possibly TRBD1 (6 bases). CDR3 length equals 15 residues. The germline V and J ends were trimmed by 5 bases and 1 base, with 14 bases remaining between them. The germline CDR1 and CDR2 sequences are SEHNR and FQNEAQ (reference sequence). CDR3 region: CASSPRGTPNTEAFF. The CDR3 DNA reads TGTGCCAGCAGCCCGAGGGGGACACCGAACACTGAAGCTTTCTTT.

V and J are TRBV5-1 and TRBJ1-4; D remains unclear. The CDR3 is 16 amino acids. V dropped 4 bases and J dropped 3 bases, with 16 bases sitting between them. Per germline, CDR1 SGHRS and CDR2 YFSETQ. Here the CDR3 reads CASSPGEGPANEKLFF. The CDR3 coding sequence is TGCGCCAGCAGCCCGGGAGAGGGTCCGGCTAATGAAAAACTGTTTTTT.